This T cell receptor beta chain was sequenced during a study of identifying expanded T cells in peripheral blood. Points from the study as a whole: Differentially abundant clones: around 1.2 between replicates, around 17 at roughly 2 weeks, approximately 19 at four.

Germline V gene lookup returns CDR1 MDHEN and CDR2 SYDVKM. The V end was cut by 5 bases, the J end by 3 bases, with 5 bases between. The CDR3 sequence is 11 residues long. Collection occurred without any documented infections or immune events in donors. This table comes from immunoSEQ multiplex PCR, and its TCRdb copy is limited to in-frame clones, with some not included. The sample carries around 90,000 clones, around 88% recorded once. Comments on this clone: What it binds is unknown.

Sample: blood. This clonotype was sampled from a person aged 18 to 75 in good health. This rearrangement joins TRBV28 to TRBJ2-7; D gene uncertain. CDR3 in amino acids: CASSAFYEQYF. CDR3 sequence (DNA): TGTGCCAGCAGTGCATTCTACGAGCAGTACTTC. The full variable domain, its missing parts supplied by reference TRBV28 and TRBJ2-7, is DVKVTQSSRYLVKRTGEKVFLECVQDMDHENMFWYRQDPGLGLRLIYFSYDVKMKEKGDIPEGYSVSREKKERFSLILESASTNQTSMYLCASSAFYEQYFGPGTRLTVT.